This TCR beta chain was sequenced during a study of T cell repertoires in aging, cancer and after chemotherapy. Study background: About 9 million TCR reads made up the full dataset. Study outcomes and limitations: Age-matched healthy donors had significantly more diverse, less clonal blood TCR repertoires than untreated cancer patients. Rebound thymic output was suggested by rising median generation probability during chemotherapy in each cancer cohort.

The CDR3 is 14 amino acids. Germline V gene sequence: CDR1 LNHNV, CDR2 YYDKDF (reference sequence). Trimming took off 0 bases at V and 12 bases at J, with 17 bases between the two ends. Worth noting for this clonotype: The antigen is not known.

TCR beta rearrangements were amplified from peripheral blood genomic DNA. Multiplex touch-down PCR with TRB-A/B primers amplified rearranged V-D-J TRB sequences. TCRdb processed the multiplex PCR reads anew with MiXCR; each CDR3 protein has one entry. The repertoire holds over 4,500 distinct CDR3 sequences, approximately 68% seen once, with 6.5% to 9% in the top ten. The chain couples TRBV15 to TRBJ1-2, with D tentatively TRBD1 (6 bases). The origin of this receptor is a human donor with a solid tumor. Specimen: blood. The chain's CDR3 is CATSRDRGRAGDTF. The CDR3 nucleotides are TGTGCCACCAGCAGAGATCGGGGCCGGGCAGGGGACACCTTC.